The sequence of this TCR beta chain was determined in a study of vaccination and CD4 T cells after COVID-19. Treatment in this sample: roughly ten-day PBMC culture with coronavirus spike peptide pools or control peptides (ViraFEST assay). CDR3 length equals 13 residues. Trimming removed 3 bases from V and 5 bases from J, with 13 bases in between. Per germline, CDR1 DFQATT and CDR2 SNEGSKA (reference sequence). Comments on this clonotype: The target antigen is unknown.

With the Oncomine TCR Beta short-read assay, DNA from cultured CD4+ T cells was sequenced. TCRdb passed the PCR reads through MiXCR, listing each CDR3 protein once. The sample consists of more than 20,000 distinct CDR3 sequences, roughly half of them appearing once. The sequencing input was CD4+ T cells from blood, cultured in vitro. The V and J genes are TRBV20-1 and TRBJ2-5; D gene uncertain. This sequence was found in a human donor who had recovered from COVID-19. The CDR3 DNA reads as TGCAGTGCTAGTTCGCTTAACGGGGAGACCCAGTACTTC. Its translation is CSASSLNGETQYF.